This record concerns one T cell receptor (beta chain) sequence. What it binds is unknown. This sample stems from a study of CD4+ T cells in melanoma. Study-wide results and caveats: Neoantigen-specific CD4+ T cells in melanoma reportedly had diverse differentiation states. A reported correlation linked neoantigen-specific CD4+ T cells to CD8+, macrophage and B cell function.

Assay used: immunoSEQ multiplex PCR; TCRdb lists only in-frame clones, some missing. The table includes approximately 110,000 clones, over 80% detected once. This TCR was recovered from a human donor with melanoma. The source material was peripheral blood.

As DNA, the CDR3 is TGTGCCAGCCCGCACCGGCGGGAGGCCGGGGAGCTGTTTTTT. Translating gives CASPHRREAGELFF. J is TRBJ2-2 and V is TRBV6-1, with 8 bases lining up with TRBD2. The CDR3 consists of 14 residues. Trimming at V came to 8 bases and at J to 6 bases, leaving 8 bases not matched to a gene. The germline V gene has CDR1 MNHNS and CDR2 SASEGT.